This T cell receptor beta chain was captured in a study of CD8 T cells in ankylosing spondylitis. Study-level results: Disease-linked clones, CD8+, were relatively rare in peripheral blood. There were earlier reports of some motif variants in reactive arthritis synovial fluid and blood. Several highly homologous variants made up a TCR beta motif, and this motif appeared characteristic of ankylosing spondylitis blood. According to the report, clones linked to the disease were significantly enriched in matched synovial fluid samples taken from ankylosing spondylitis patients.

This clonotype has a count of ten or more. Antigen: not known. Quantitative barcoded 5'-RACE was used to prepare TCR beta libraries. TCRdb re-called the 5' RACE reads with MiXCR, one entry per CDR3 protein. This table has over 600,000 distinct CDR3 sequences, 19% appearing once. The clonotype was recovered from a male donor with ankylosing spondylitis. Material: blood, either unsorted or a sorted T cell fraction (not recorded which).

CDR3 sequence: CASSLAAGPGNTIYF. The CDR3 DNA reads TGTGCCAGCAGTTTAGCGGCAGGGCCTGGAAACACCATATATTTT. The chain employs TRBV12-3 or TRBV12-4 and TRBJ1-3, with a weak D call TRBD1 (5 bases). This CDR3 is 15 amino acids long. Trimming removed 0 bases at V and 2 bases at J, with 8 bases between.